This T cell receptor beta chain was sequenced in a study of metastatic and nonmetastatic thyroid tumors (dated by TCRdb to between 2020 and 2021). Regarding the research as a whole: Repertoires from peripheral blood and from tumor or nodule tissue samples of malignant and benign thyroid patients were compared.

None of the patients had been given any treatment before thyroid surgery. Using T-cell receptor beta sequencing, the study looked back at clinical samples from patients collected from about 2011 to 2018. General findings and caveats noted by the study authors: TCR beta diversity was reported as significantly higher in malignant tumors than in benign nodules, in both blood and tumor samples.

The library was generated by PCR. The sample was run on an Illumina HiSeq 4000. High-throughput sequencing was used to profile the TCR beta-chain CDR3 region of every patient. The paper's processing steps were these. A classifier to discriminate distant-metastatic papillary thyroid cancer patients was built from CDR3 differences across clinicopathological groups. The Shannon index was used to assess repertoire diversity, and the Morisita-Horn index was used to assess tumor-blood repertoire similarity. TCRdb trimmed the raw reads at Q25, called clones with MiXCR and kept productive beta chains. The V and J calls here are based on TCRdb, not the publication. Here the sample has over 70,000 clones; more than 15% occur a single time. The top ten constitute more than 10% of the sample. This clone was observed many times. This clone's antigen is unknown. Per-base quality was not reported, and no clone a single base away is much larger than it.

The CDR3 spans 14 residues, from the cysteine through the phenylalanine. Left in the record is the CDR3 DNA by itself, 42 bases read in frame from the first base. CDR1 SGHNT and CDR2 YENEEA were looked up in the germline V gene. V drops 5 bases and J drops 5 bases, leaving 15 bases in between. This sequence uses TRBV11-3 and TRBJ1-1, with TRBD1 tentatively as D gene (6 bases match). Sequenced sample: blood. This sequence originates from a female donor with papillary thyroid cancer or a benign thyroid nodule (not recorded which). Some clones in this sample may be carry-over from other donors' samples. The DNA sequence is as follows: TGTGCCAGCAGCCCCAGGGGCTGGGAAACTGAAGCTTTCTTT. This yields the protein CASSPRGWETEAFF.